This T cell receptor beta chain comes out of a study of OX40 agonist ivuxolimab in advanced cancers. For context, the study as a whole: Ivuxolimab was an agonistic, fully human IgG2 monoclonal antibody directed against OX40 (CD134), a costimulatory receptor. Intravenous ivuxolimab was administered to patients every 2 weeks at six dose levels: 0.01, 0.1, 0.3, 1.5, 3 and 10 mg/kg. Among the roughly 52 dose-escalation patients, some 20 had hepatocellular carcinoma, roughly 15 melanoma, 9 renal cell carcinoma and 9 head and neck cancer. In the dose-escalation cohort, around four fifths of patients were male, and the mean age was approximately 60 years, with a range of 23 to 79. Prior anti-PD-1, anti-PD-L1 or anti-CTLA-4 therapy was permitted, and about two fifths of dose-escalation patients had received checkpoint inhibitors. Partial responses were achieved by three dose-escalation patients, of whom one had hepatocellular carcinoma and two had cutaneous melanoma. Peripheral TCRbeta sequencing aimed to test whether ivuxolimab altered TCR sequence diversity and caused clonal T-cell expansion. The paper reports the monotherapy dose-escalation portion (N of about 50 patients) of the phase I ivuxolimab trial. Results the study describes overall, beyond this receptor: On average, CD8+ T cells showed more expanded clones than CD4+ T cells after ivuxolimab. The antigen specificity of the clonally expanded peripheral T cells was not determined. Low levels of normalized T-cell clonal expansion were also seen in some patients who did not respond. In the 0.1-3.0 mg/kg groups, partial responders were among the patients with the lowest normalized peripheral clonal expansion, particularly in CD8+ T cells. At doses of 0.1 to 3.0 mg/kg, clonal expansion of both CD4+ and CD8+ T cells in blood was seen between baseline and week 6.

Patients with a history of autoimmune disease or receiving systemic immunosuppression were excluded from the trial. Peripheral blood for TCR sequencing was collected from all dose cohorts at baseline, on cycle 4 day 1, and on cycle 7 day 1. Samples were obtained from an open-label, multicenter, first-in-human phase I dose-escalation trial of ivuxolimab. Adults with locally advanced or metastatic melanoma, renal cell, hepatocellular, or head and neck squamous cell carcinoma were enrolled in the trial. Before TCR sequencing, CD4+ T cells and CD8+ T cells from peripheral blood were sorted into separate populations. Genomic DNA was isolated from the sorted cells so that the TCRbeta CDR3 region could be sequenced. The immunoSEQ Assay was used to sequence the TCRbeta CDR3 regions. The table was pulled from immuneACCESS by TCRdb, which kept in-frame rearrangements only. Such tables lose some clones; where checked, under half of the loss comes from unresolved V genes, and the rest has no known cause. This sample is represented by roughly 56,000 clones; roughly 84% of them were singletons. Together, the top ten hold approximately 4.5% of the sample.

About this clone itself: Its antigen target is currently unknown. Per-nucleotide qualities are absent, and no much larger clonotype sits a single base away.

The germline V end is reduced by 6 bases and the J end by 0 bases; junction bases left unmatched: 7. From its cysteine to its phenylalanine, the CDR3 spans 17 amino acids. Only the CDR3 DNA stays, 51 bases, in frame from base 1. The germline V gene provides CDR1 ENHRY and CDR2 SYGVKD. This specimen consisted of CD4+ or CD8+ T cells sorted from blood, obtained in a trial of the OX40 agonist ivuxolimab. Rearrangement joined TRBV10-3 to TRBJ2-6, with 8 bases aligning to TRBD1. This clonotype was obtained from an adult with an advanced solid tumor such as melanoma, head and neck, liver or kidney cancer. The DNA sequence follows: TGTGCCATCAGGCCCGGGACAGGAGACTCTGGGGCCAACGTCCTGACTTTC. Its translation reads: CAIRPGTGDSGANVLTF.